The sequence of this T cell receptor (beta chain) was determined in a study of blood T cell repertoires in COVID-19. Turning to the study itself: The samples span acute and convalescent COVID-19 from the United States, Italy and Spain.

Per the study methods: Estimated nucleated cell counts came from reference gene primer amplification. Profiled with immunoSEQ multiplex PCR; TCRdb holds only in-frame clones, not every one. D and trimming come from the DNA, and the V and J calls and clone size come from that table. Of roughly 87,000 clones listed, around 75% are singletons. Germline assignment: CDR1 LNHDA and CDR2 SQIVND (reference sequence). J was trimmed by 4 bases and V by 4 bases; bases with no gene match: 2. This CDR3 spans 15 amino acids. The V gene is TRBV19, the J gene TRBJ2-1; 12 bases fit TRBD2. Sequencing was performed on peripheral blood. The clonotype was recovered from a woman aged 45 to 65 with acute or convalescent COVID-19. Here the CDR3 DNA reads TGTGCCAGTAGTACGGGACTAGCGGGTTACAATGAGCAGTTCTTC. This encodes CASSTGLAGYNEQFF.